A single sample gave rise to the 23 T cell receptor beta chains below, sequenced in a study of OX40 agonist ivuxolimab in advanced cancers. Assay used: immunoSEQ multiplex PCR; TCRdb lists only in-frame clones, some missing. The repertoire holds some 85,000 clones, 91% seen once, with around 1.5% in the top ten. The sequences come from CD4+ or CD8+ T cells sorted from blood, collected in a trial of the OX40 agonist ivuxolimab. Receptors originate from an adult with an advanced solid tumor such as melanoma, head and neck, liver or kidney cancer.

The rearrangement links TRBV25-1 to TRBJ2-7; TRBD2 aligns across 16 bases. V lost 6 bases and J lost 6; bases outside the gene matches: 8. CDR1 is MGHDK and CDR2 is SYGVNS in the germline V gene. The CDR3 is 16 amino acids. Written as DNA, the CDR3 is TGTGCCAGCAGGGGGACTAGCGGGAGGGCCACAGGCGAGCAGTACTTC. It encodes CASRGTSGRATGEQYF.

The chain couples TRBV6-4 to TRBJ1-1; 8 bases match TRBD1. Per the germline V gene, CDR1 is MRHNA and CDR2 is SNTAGT. The junction had 11 bases not matched to a gene; V was cut back by 6 bases and J by 5 bases. The CDR3 runs 15 residues. CDR3 residues: CASRVTGEGATEAFF. CDR3 nucleotide sequence: TGTGCCAGCAGGGTGACAGGGGAGGGTGCGACTGAAGCTTTCTTT.

The rearrangement uses TRBV7-3 and TRBJ2-2; 9 bases agree with TRBD2. This CDR3 spans 17 amino acids. The V and J ends lost 2 bases and 4 bases, in that order; junction bases with no gene match: 8. Germline V CDR1 and CDR2: SGHTA, FQGTGA. CDR3 DNA sequence: TGTGCCAGCAGCTTAGCGGCGGGAGGGCCGGTCACCGGGGAGCTGTTTTTT. As protein: CASSLAAGGPVTGELFF.

The V gene is TRBV11-3, the J gene TRBJ2-6; D is perhaps TRBD1 or TRBD2 (5 bases each). Between the trimmed V and J ends, which lost 1 base and 0 bases, there was a span of 19 bases. The CDR3 contains 20 residues. The V gene's germline CDR1 is SGHNT and CDR2 YENEEA. The CDR3 DNA reads as TGTGCCAGCAGCTTAGCCGTCGGTGGGGCTGGGAGCTCTGGGGCCAACGTCCTGACTTTC. Translated, it gives CASSLAVGGAGSSGANVLTF.

This chain connects TRBV28 to TRBJ2-7; 8 bases are shared with TRBD1. The V gene end was trimmed by 7 bases and the J gene end by 0 bases; junction bases not matched to a gene: 8. The CDR3 runs 15 residues. The V gene's germline CDR1 is MDHEN and CDR2 SYDVKM. CDR3 sequence: CASTVGGQDSYEQYF. The CDR3 DNA reads as TGTGCCAGCACCGTTGGGGGACAGGACTCCTACGAGCAGTACTTC.

The CDR3 region has the DNA TGTGCCAGCAGCTCTTATCGGACAGGGAGGTTATCGGAGACCCAGTACTTC. The encoded protein is CASSSYRTGRLSETQYF. The rearrangement joins TRBV5-6 to TRBJ2-5; 8 bases are a match to TRBD1. Germline trimming cut 3 bases from V and 5 bases from J; bases unmatched to any gene: 15. CDR1 is SGHDT and CDR2 is YYEEEE in the germline V gene. The CDR3 runs to 17 residues.

This clone was detected only once. This CDR3 is CASSPSWGLSSGANVLTF. Written as DNA, the CDR3 is TGTGCCAGTAGTCCCTCCTGGGGGCTAAGCTCTGGGGCCAACGTCCTGACTTTC. The chain carries TRBV19 and TRBJ2-6; the D gene is possibly TRBD1 (6 bases). Trimming removed 5 bases from V and 0 bases from J, with 17 bases in between. CDR1 and CDR2 (germline): LNHDA, SQIVND (reference sequence). The CDR3 consists of 18 residues.

The rearrangement links TRBV28 to TRBJ1-4; perhaps TRBD1 as D (5 bases). The germline V gene has CDR1 MDHEN and CDR2 SYDVKM. V was cut by 4 bases and J by 8 bases, with 17 bases left in between. The CDR3 consists of 15 residues. CDR3 nucleotides: TGTGCCAGCAGTTCTCCAGGGAGTGAGGGAGAAAAACTGTTTTTT. It translates to CASSSPGSEGEKLFF.

CDR3 sequence: CASSQPPVAEAFF. For the CDR3, the DNA is TGTGCCAGCAGCCAGCCCCCTGTGGCTGAAGCTTTCTTT. V gene TRBV28 combines with J gene TRBJ1-1; no definite D call. Germline CDR1 is MDHEN and CDR2 is SYDVKM. The CDR3 spans 13 residues. Between the trimmed V and J ends, which lost 6 bases and 6 bases, there was a span of 14 bases.

The chain links TRBV6-6 to TRBJ1-2, with TRBD1 identical over 7 bases. Germline CDR1 MNHNY, CDR2 SVGAGI (reference sequence). The V segment lost 6 bases and the J segment 2 bases; nucleotides outside the gene matches: 6. This CDR3 region has 14 residues. The CDR3 DNA sequence: TGTGCCAGCAGATACAGGGGACGGAACTATGGCTACACCTTC. This translates into CASRYRGRNYGYTF.

J is TRBJ2-2 and V is TRBV7-9; D remains unclear. CDR1 and CDR2 from the germline V gene are SEHNR and FQNEAQ (reference sequence). Trimming cost V 1 base and J 6 bases, with 3 bases left between them. The CDR3 contains 12 residues. CDR3 bases: TGTGCCAGCAGCTTAGTGTCCGGGGAGCTGTTTTTT. Translating gives CASSLVSGELFF.

The chain links TRBV9 to TRBJ2-5, with D perhaps matching TRBD1 (6 bases). CDR1 is SGDLS, CDR2 YYNGEE, per germline. Trimming removed 4 bases at V and 5 bases at J, with 18 bases between. This CDR3 is built from 15 residues. CDR3 sequence reads: CASSPVGTPRETQYF. The CDR3 nucleotides are TGTGCCAGCAGCCCAGTAGGGACACCCCGGGAGACCCAGTACTTC.

The chain joins TRBV2 to TRBJ2-7; 8 nucleotides align to TRBD2. Unmatched junction bases numbered 0, after V lost 5 bases and J lost 3 bases. Germline lookup yields CDR1 SNHLY and CDR2 FYNNEI. The CDR3 spans 12 residues. The CDR3 region is CASSSGSYEQYF. In DNA, the CDR3 is TGTGCCAGCAGTAGCGGGAGCTACGAGCAGTACTTC. The entire variable domain, with the rest obtained from reference TRBV2 and TRBJ2-7, is as follows: EPEVTQTPSHQVTQMGQEVILRCVPISNHLYFYWYRQILGQKVEFLVSFYNNEISEKSEIFDDQFSVERPDGSNFTLKIRSTKLEDSAMYFCASSSGSYEQYFGPGTRLTVT.

V usage is TRBV11-2 and J usage is TRBJ2-7; weak D call: TRBD1 (7 bases). Deletions cut 2 bases from V and 5 bases from J, with 10 bases between. The germline V gene encodes CDR1 SGHAT and CDR2 FQNNGV. The CDR3 is 13 residues long. CDR3 in DNA: TGTGCCAGCAGCTTATCCAGGGGGGACGAGCAGTACTTC. Its translation: CASSLSRGDEQYF.

The chain carries TRBV28 and TRBJ2-7, with 7 bases aligning to TRBD2. Unmatched junction bases numbered 5, after V lost 6 bases and J lost 0 bases. This CDR3 has 14 amino acids. Germline V gene lookup returns CDR1 MDHEN and CDR2 SYDVKM. CDR3 sequence: CASRLSGASYEQYF. The CDR3 DNA reads TGTGCCAGCAGGCTCAGCGGGGCCTCCTACGAGCAGTACTTC.

The rearrangement links TRBV5-1 to TRBJ2-7, with TRBD2 matching 11 bases. CDR1 is SGHRS and CDR2 is YFSETQ in the germline V gene. The CDR3 length is 16 residues. Losses at the gene ends were 4 bases for V and 6 bases for J; bases not matched to a gene: 12. CDR3 DNA sequence: TGCGCCAGCAGCACCGTAGCGGGAGGGCCGGGCATCGAGCAGTACTTC. It is translated as CASSTVAGGPGIEQYF.

This chain uses TRBV18 with TRBJ2-5; D gene ambiguous. The germline V and J ends were trimmed by 3 bases and 2 bases, with 4 bases remaining between them. Germline lookup yields CDR1 KGHSH and CDR2 LQKENI. CDR3 size: 12 residues. The CDR3 here is CASSPTQETQYF. CDR3 nucleotide sequence: TGTGCCAGCTCACCGACTCAAGAGACCCAGTACTTC.

The chain joins TRBV5-1 to TRBJ2-5; 15 bases line up with TRBD2. V was clipped by 3 bases and J by 1 base; unmatched bases: 7. The germline V gene has CDR1 SGHRS and CDR2 YFSETQ. The length of the CDR3 is 18 residues. The CDR3 nucleotides read TGCGCCAGCAGCTCGGGACTAGCGGGAGGCCTTCTCCAAGAGACCCAGTACTTC. Its translation: CASSSGLAGGLLQETQYF.

The chain employs TRBV27 and TRBJ1-2; D is possibly TRBD1 (5 bases). Trimming took off 4 bases at V and 2 bases at J, with 8 bases between the two ends. CDR3 length: 13 amino acids. In germline, CDR1 is MNHEY, CDR2 SMNVEV (reference sequence). The DNA of the CDR3 is TGTGCCAGCAGTTCGGGACCGAACTATGGCTACACCTTC. Residues: CASSSGPNYGYTF.

V gene TRBV28 combines with J gene TRBJ2-7; D gene uncertain. V lost 5 bases, J lost 2 bases, and 7 bases lay in between. Germline V gives CDR1 MDHEN, CDR2 SYDVKM. The CDR3 consists of 12 residues. The chain's CDR3 is CASSPTPYEQYF. The CDR3 coding sequence is TGTGCCAGCAGTCCGACCCCCTACGAGCAGTACTTC. The complete variable domain, with remaining parts taken from reference TRBV28 and TRBJ2-7, reads DVKVTQSSRYLVKRTGEKVFLECVQDMDHENMFWYRQDPGLGLRLIYFSYDVKMKEKGDIPEGYSVSREKKERFSLILESASTNQTSMYLCASSPTPYEQYFGPGTRLTVT.

The V gene is TRBV5-6, the J gene TRBJ2-3; 7 bases match TRBD1. Looked up from germline, CDR1 is SGHDT and CDR2 is YYEEEE. This CDR3 contains 13 residues. V lost 0 bases and J lost 6; bases outside the gene matches: 1. The CDR3 DNA sequence: TGTGCCAGCAGCTTGGAACAGGGGGATACGCAGTATTTT. Translating gives CASSLEQGDTQYF.

The rearrangement links TRBV7-2 to TRBJ1-2; no firm D call. Germline values: CDR1 SGHTA, CDR2 FQGNSA. V shed 0 bases and J shed 8 bases, with 13 bases lying between them. This CDR3 spans 14 amino acids. The CDR3 nucleotides read TGTGCCAGCAGCTTAGCGCAGGTTCCTGCCGGCTACACCTTC. Amino acid sequence: CASSLAQVPAGYTF. Variable domain in full (rest from reference TRBV7-2 and TRBJ1-2): GAGVSQSPSNKVTEKGKDVELRCDPISGHTALYWYRQSLGQGLEFLIYFQGNSAPDKSGLPSDRFSAERTGGSVSTLTIQRTQQEDSAVYLCASSLAQVPAGYTFGSGTRLTVV.

V and J are TRBV14 and TRBJ1-3; TRBD1 aligns across 10 bases. Germline loops: CDR1 SGHDN, CDR2 FVKESK. J gave up 0 bases and V 1 base, and 3 bases lay outside the gene matches. This CDR3 is 17 amino acids long. The CDR3: CASSQVGTGVSGNTIYF. The CDR3 bases are TGTGCCAGCAGCCAAGTGGGGACAGGGGTCTCTGGAAACACCATATATTTT.